Following are 10 T cell receptor beta chains from one sample sequenced in a study of human versus mouse CDR3 diversity and MHC coevolution (dated by TCRdb to the late 2010s). To prepare the library, the immunoSEQ multiplex PCR assay was applied. This is the immuneACCESS table as TCRdb keeps it, with only in-frame sequences that have V and J called. A part of the clones is gone; compared with another copy, unresolved V genes explain less than half, and the rest is unexplained. For this sample there are fewer than 100,000 clones; about 93% appear just once. The ten top clones hold around 1.5% of the sample. The specimen sequenced was naive CD4+ T cells from blood. Sample cell subset or site, as interpreted from the label and publication: CD45RO-negative CD62L-positive naive CD4 T cells. The receptors stem from a person aged 25 to 75 in good health.

The rearrangement joins TRBV6-5 to TRBJ1-5; 7 bases line up with TRBD1. The CDR3 is 14 residues long. In germline, CDR1 is MNHEY, CDR2 SVGAGI. Losses at the gene ends were 4 bases for V and 5 bases for J; bases not matched to a gene: 5. The CDR3 nucleotides are TGTGCCAGCAGTTCCTGGACAGGCGATCAGCCCCAGCATTTT. Its translation is CASSSWTGDQPQHF.

V usage is TRBV7-2 and J usage is TRBJ2-1, with 8 nucleotides matching TRBD1. The CDR3 length is 14 residues. Germline loops: CDR1 SGHTA, CDR2 FQGNSA. V dropped 5 bases and J dropped 1; count of bases not matched to a gene: 1. The CDR3 region is CASSRDRSYNEQFF. The CDR3 DNA is TGTGCCAGCAGCCGGGACAGGTCCTACAATGAGCAGTTCTTC.

This clone was detected once. The rearrangement links TRBV7-9 to TRBJ2-7; possibly TRBD1 for D (6 bases). V was cut by 0 bases and J by 2 bases, with 11 bases left in between. CDR3 length equals 15 residues. The V gene's germline CDR1 is SEHNR and CDR2 FQNEAQ (reference sequence). The CDR3 region is CASSLAQGIAYEQYF. The CDR3 DNA sequence: TGTGCCAGCAGCTTAGCCCAGGGGATCGCCTACGAGCAGTACTTC.

Comments on this clone: Distinct nucleotide sequences in the sample also encode this CDR3. This rearrangement joins TRBV5-1 to TRBJ2-1, with 8 bases lining up with TRBD2. CDR1 and CDR2 from the germline V gene are SGHRS and YFSETQ. The J segment lost 3 bases and the V segment lost 4 bases, leaving 6 bases of the junction unmatched. The CDR3 sequence is 15 residues long. This CDR3 reads CASSLTSGSYNEQFF. As DNA, the CDR3 is TGCGCCAGCAGCCTGACCAGCGGGAGCTACAATGAGCAGTTCTTC. The full variable domain, rest sourced from reference TRBV5-1 and TRBJ2-1, is KAGVTQTPRYLIKTRGQQVTLSCSPISGHRSVSWYQQTPGQGLQFLFEYFSETQRNKGNFPGRFSGRQFSNSRSEMNVSTLELGDSALYLCASSLTSGSYNEQFFGPGTRLTVL.

The chain is built from TRBV5-1 and TRBJ2-2; TRBD1 is a possible D gene (6 bases). The CDR3 is 15 residues long. V was trimmed by 7 bases and J by 0 bases, leaving 13 bases between them. CDR1 SGHRS and CDR2 YFSETQ come from the germline V gene. The CDR3 sequence: CASELGTPNTGELFF. CDR3 in DNA: TGCGCCAGCGAGCTCGGGACACCGAACACCGGGGAGCTGTTTTTT.

CDR3 protein: CASTMGQGGSYEQYF. The CDR3 DNA sequence: TGTGCCAGCACGATGGGACAGGGCGGGTCCTACGAGCAGTACTTC. This chain connects TRBV2 to TRBJ2-5, with TRBD1 matching over 9 bases. The end of the DNA aligns better with TRBJ2-7, so the J call may be wrong. The CDR3 sequence is 15 residues long. Germline CDR1 reads SNHLY; CDR2 reads FYNNEI.

The chain carries TRBV29-1 and TRBJ1-2; 8 positions match TRBD1. The CDR3 extends over 13 amino acids. The junction had 9 bases not matched to a gene; V was cut back by 4 bases and J by 8 bases. Germline lookup yields CDR1 SQVTM and CDR2 ANQGSEA. The CDR3 spells CSVVTGGEGGYTF. CDR3 nucleotide sequence: TGCAGCGTTGTTACAGGGGGAGAAGGAGGCTACACCTTC.

The genes are TRBV28 and TRBJ2-6; TRBD1 matches at 11 bases. Germline lookup yields CDR1 MDHEN and CDR2 SYDVKM. The CDR3 is 16 residues long. J was trimmed by 4 bases and V by 8 bases; bases with no gene match: 7. Written as DNA, the CDR3 is TGTGCCAGCGTCGGGACAGGGGGTTACGGGGCCAACGTCCTGACTTTC. This sequence encodes CASVGTGGYGANVLTF.

The chain recombines TRBV27 with TRBJ2-7; possibly TRBD1 for D (6 bases). CDR3 length: 14 amino acids. With 7 bases removed from V and 3 bases from J, the gap between germline ends came to 16 bases. Per germline, CDR1 MNHEY and CDR2 SMNVEV (reference sequence). The CDR3 nucleotides read TGTGCCAGCACTTCGGGGACAACCCTCTACGAGCAGTACTTC. It is translated as CASTSGTTLYEQYF.

V is TRBV6-5 and J is TRBJ2-7; TRBD2 matches 11 bases. CDR3 length: 14 residues. Germline loops: CDR1 MNHEY, CDR2 SVGAGI. V dropped 4 bases and J dropped 3; count of bases not matched to a gene: 2. CDR3 nucleotides: TGTGCCAGCAGTTTAGCGGGAGGGGGCTACGAGCAGTACTTC. Its protein is CASSLAGGGYEQYF.